Listed below are T cell receptor beta chains from one sample, sequenced in a study of T cells after yellow fever vaccination. TCRdb called the 5' RACE reads again in MiXCR, with one record for every CDR3 protein. In the table there are almost 600,000 distinct CDR3 sequences, 13% of which are singletons. The sequencing here drew on PBMCs, taken on the day of the yellow fever booster vaccination. These receptors were taken from a man aged 30 to 39 who received the YFV17D yellow fever vaccine. CDR3s include the opening cysteine and the closing phenylalanine or tryptophan. D genes are given only for firm matches. Clone size is not always given. Where it is, it says once, few, many or a class for expanded clones.

v_call	j_call	clone_size	d_call	cdr3_nt	cdr3_aa
TRBV6-5	TRBJ2-7	NA	NA	TGTGCCAGCAGTTACTCGAACCCCGGGGCCGGGGGGCGCAACGAGCAGTACTTC	CASSYSNPGAGGRNEQYF
TRBV6-2/TRBV6-3	TRBJ2-1	NA	TRBD2	TGTGCCAGCATCCACGGGCGGGGGTCAAATGAGCAGTTCTTC	CASIHGRGSNEQFF
TRBV29-1	TRBJ2-3	NA	NA	TGCAGTTGCTGGGACACCCCTGTGACGGATACGCAGTATTTT	CSCWDTPVTDTQYF
TRBV11-2	TRBJ2-5	NA	TRBD1	TGTGCCAGCAGGCTAATGACAGGGTACGGGGTGGAGACCCAGTACTTC	CASRLMTGYGVETQYF
TRBV18	TRBJ2-2	NA	NA	TGTACCAGCTCACCACAGCAGGGTTTCACCGGGGAGCTGTTTTTT	CTSSPQQGFTGELFF
TRBV6-5	TRBJ1-2	many	NA	TGTGCCAGCAGTTACTTAGCCGCAGGCAACTATGGCTACACCTTC	CASSYLAAGNYGYTF
TRBV7-9	TRBJ2-1	few	NA	TGTGCCAGCAGCGAGGCCGTCTACAATGAGCAGTTCTTC	CASSEAVYNEQFF
TRBV12-3/TRBV12-4	TRBJ1-5	few	NA	TGTGCCAGCAGTTTGAGGGTTAATCAGCCCCAGCATTTT	CASSLRVNQPQHF
TRBV20-1	TRBJ2-1	NA	TRBD1	TGCAGTGCTAACAGGGGTAACAATGAGCAGTTCTTC	CSANRGNNEQFF
TRBV20-1	TRBJ1-5	many	TRBD1	TGCAGTGCTATCCGGGACAGGGTCCCCGAACCCCAGCATTTT	CSAIRDRVPEPQHF
TRBV7-2	TRBJ2-3	NA	TRBD2	TGTGCCAGCAGCTTACTCGCTAGCGGAGATACGCAGTATTTT	CASSLLASGDTQYF
TRBV20-1	TRBJ2-7	NA	NA	TGCAGTGCTCAAAATCTAGCCGGAAACTCCTACGAGCAGTACTTC	CSAQNLAGNSYEQYF
TRBV4-3	TRBJ2-7	NA	TRBD2	TGCGCCAGCAGCCAAGTAGGAGCGGGGGCTTACGAGCAGTACTTC	CASSQVGAGAYEQYF
TRBV3-1	TRBJ2-2	few	NA	TGTGCCAGCAGCCAGTGGCCTAACACCGGGGAGCTGTTTTTT	CASSQWPNTGELFF
TRBV6-2/TRBV6-3	TRBJ2-7	NA	TRBD1	TGTGCCAGCAACAGGGACAGGCCGTACGAGCAGTACTTC	CASNRDRPYEQYF
TRBV5-1	TRBJ2-1	few	NA	TGCGCCAGCAGCTTTGGGGAGTCGTTCGCGGAGCAGTTCTTC	CASSFGESFAEQFF
TRBV11-2	TRBJ1-5	NA	NA	TGTGCCAGCAGCTTCTCTTCGGGGGCGCATCAGCCCCAGCATTTT	CASSFSSGAHQPQHF
TRBV24-1	TRBJ2-3	few	TRBD2	TGTGCCACCAGTGAAGCGGGACGGGATACGCAGTATTTT	CATSEAGRDTQYF
TRBV7-2	TRBJ2-3	many	NA	TGTGCCAGCAGCTTAGGGCGGGGCACAGATACGCAGTATTTT	CASSLGRGTDTQYF
TRBV12-3/TRBV12-4	TRBJ1-1	NA	NA	TGTGCCAGCATCTTAGGCAACACTGAAGCTTTCTTT	CASILGNTEAFF
TRBV6-5	TRBJ2-5	few	NA	TGTGCCAGCAGTTACGTCCGGGGCGAGACCCAGTACTTC	CASSYVRGETQYF
TRBV20-1	TRBJ2-2	NA	TRBD1	TGCAGTGCTAGAAACAGGGGAACCGGGGAGCTGTTTTTT	CSARNRGTGELFF
TRBV29-1	TRBJ2-1	many	TRBD2	TGCAGCGTTGGTCCTAGCGGGGGCTCCTACAATGAGCAGTTCTTC	CSVGPSGGSYNEQFF
TRBV6-2/TRBV6-3	TRBJ2-1	NA	TRBD2	TGTGCCAGCAGGCTCCGCCAGGGAGCGGGAGGCAACAATGAGCAGTTCTTC	CASRLRQGAGGNNEQFF
TRBV29-1	TRBJ2-2	NA	NA	TGCAGCGTTGCGACAGGCCAGAACACCGGGGAGCTGTTTTTT	CSVATGQNTGELFF
TRBV3-1	TRBJ2-7	few	TRBD2	TGTGCCAGCAGCCAAAAAACTAGCGGGAGATTCTACGAGCAGTACTTC	CASSQKTSGRFYEQYF